This T cell receptor beta chain was sequenced during a study of blood T cell repertoires in COVID-19. Turning to the study itself: Sites across the United States, Italy and Spain contributed samples from acute and convalescent COVID-19.

The J segment lost 2 bases and the V segment lost 6 bases, leaving 5 bases of the junction unmatched. This CDR3 spans 14 amino acids. From germline, CDR1 is MDHEN and CDR2 SYDVKM. As handled by the study authors: Estimation of nucleated cell counts was performed using reference gene primer amplification. Here immunoSEQ multiplex PCR was the method, and the copy in TCRdb shows in-frame clones only, minus some. V and J calls and clone size are copied from that table; D and trimming were computed from the DNA. Found here are roughly 250,000 clones, 65% to 85% of them singletons; the top ten hold roughly 4%.

The V and J genes are TRBV28 and TRBJ2-7, with TRBD1 matching over 9 bases. The source is a woman in her forties with active or convalescent COVID-19. Sequenced material: peripheral blood. CDR3: CASRPGQGAYEQYV. The CDR3 nucleotides are TGTGCCAGCAGGCCGGGACAGGGTGCCTACGAGCAGTACGTC.